This is a list of T cell receptor beta chains from one sample in a study of blood T cells in healthy people across ages. TCRdb reprocessed the 5' RACE reads with MiXCR, giving one entry per CDR3 protein. This table holds about a million distinct CDR3 sequences, just over 50% found once. Sample: blood. All receptors derive from an older woman in good health. The CDR3 runs from the conserved cysteine through the conserved F or W. A D gene is named only where the DNA matches it firmly. Size tells how often a clone was seen (once, few, many) or the class of an expanded clone, and some rows leave it out.

TRBV30	-	-	TRBJ2-6	TGTGCCTGGAGTAAGGGGTCTGGGGCCAACGTCCTGACTTTC	CAWSKGSGANVLTF
TRBV12-3/TRBV12-4	-	-	TRBJ2-3	TGTGCCAGCAGCGTGGCCACGCAGTATTTT	CASSVATQYF
TRBV30	TRBD2	-	TRBJ2-7	TGTGCCTGGAGCTTCGAAATGGGGACTAGCCGCGAGCAGTACTTC	CAWSFEMGTSREQYF
TRBV20-1	TRBD1	many	TRBJ2-7	TGCAGTGCAACCGATCGGGACAGTGTGCTAAGGGTCTCCGAGCAGTACTTC	CSATDRDSVLRVSEQYF
TRBV20-1	-	-	TRBJ1-1	TGCAGTGTCACCGGGGCCCAACGGAACACTGAAGCTTTCTTT	CSVTGAQRNTEAFF
TRBV5-5	-	few	TRBJ2-7	TGTGCCAGCAGCCTCCAAGGAGACTACGAGCAGTACTTC	CASSLQGDYEQYF
TRBV4-1	TRBD1	-	TRBJ2-5	TGCGCCAGCAGCCAAGATAAGGCCCCCGGACAGGGCTACGGGCAGTACTTC	CASSQDKAPGQGYGQYF
TRBV27	-	-	TRBJ2-3	TGTGCCGGCAGTCACACAGATACGCAGTATTTT	CAGSHTDTQYF
TRBV11-1	-	-	TRBJ1-1	TGTGCCAGCAGGCGCTCCGAGAACACTGAAGCTTTCTTT	CASRRSENTEAFF
TRBV6-2/TRBV6-3	-	-	TRBJ2-7	TGTGCCAGCAGTTGGGAGGCCTACGAGCAGTACTTC	CASSWEAYEQYF
TRBV5-1	TRBD2	-	TRBJ2-1	TGCGCCAGCAGCGCAGGACTAGCGGGAGTTGAGCAGTTCTTC	CASSAGLAGVEQFF
TRBV18	-	-	TRBJ1-1	TGTGCCAGCTCACCACAGGACCTCAACACTGAAGCTTTCTTT	CASSPQDLNTEAFF
TRBV29-1	-	few	TRBJ2-7	TGCAGCGTTGACGGCTTCAGCTCCTACGAGCAGTACTTC	CSVDGFSSYEQYF
TRBV15	TRBD2	-	TRBJ2-7	TGTGCCACCAGCAGAGATCGCCTAGCGGGAATCTACGAGCAGTACTTC	CATSRDRLAGIYEQYF
TRBV7-9	TRBD2	-	TRBJ2-7	TGTGCCAGCAGGCAGGGACTAAGCTCCTACGAGCAGTACTTC	CASRQGLSSYEQYF
TRBV5-1	-	few	TRBJ1-6	TGCGCCAGCAGCACCGGACAGTCCGATAATTCACCCCTCCACTTT	CASSTGQSDNSPLHF
TRBV13	-	-	TRBJ2-7	TGTGCCAGCAGCCCCACCAGGAGGGGCGAGCAGTACTTC	CASSPTRRGEQYF
TRBV6-5	TRBD2	-	TRBJ2-1	TGTGCCAGCAGACGGACTAGCGGGAACCGGAGGAATGAGCAGTTCTTC	CASRRTSGNRRNEQFF
TRBV12-3/TRBV12-4	-	-	TRBJ2-3	TGTGCCAGCTACACGCGCGGGAACACAGATACGCAGTATTTT	CASYTRGNTDTQYF
TRBV29-1	-	few	TRBJ2-2	TGCAGCGTTGTTTCAGGGGAAGGCACCGGGGAGCTGTTTTTT	CSVVSGEGTGELFF
TRBV4-1	-	many	TRBJ2-5	TGCGCCAGCAGCCAAGGGAACATGGGAGAGACCCAGTACTTC	CASSQGNMGETQYF
TRBV9	-	-	TRBJ1-1	TGTGCCAGCAGCGCCCAACCATTGAACACTGAAGCTTTCTTT	CASSAQPLNTEAFF
TRBV5-5	TRBD2	few	TRBJ2-7	TGTGCCAGCAGCTTTCGACTAGCGGGGCTCTACGAGCAGTACTTC	CASSFRLAGLYEQYF
TRBV29-1	TRBD1	few	TRBJ2-6	TGCAGCGCGAAGGGGGCAGAAGGGGCCAACGTCCTGACTTTC	CSAKGAEGANVLTF
TRBV7-9	-	-	TRBJ2-3	TGTGCCAGCAGCTTACAGCCGCAGGGGCGGGCAGATACGCAGTATTTT	CASSLQPQGRADTQYF